This T cell receptor beta chain was retrieved from a study of tumor T cells in aggressive B-cell lymphoma. The data were produced by immunoSEQ multiplex PCR, yet TCRdb's version contains in-frame clones alone and is incomplete. The data contain about 10,000 clones, approximately 91% of them singletons. V lost 4 bases to trimming and J lost 6 bases; unmatched junction nucleotides: 6. The CDR3 has 15 amino acids. Germline V gene sequence: CDR1 LGHNA, CDR2 YNFKEQ. J is TRBJ1-5 and V is TRBV4-2, with TRBD1 identical over 10 bases. The source material was tumor tissue. The sequence came from an adult with diffuse large B cell lymphoma. The CDR3 region is CASSPGTGDSQPQHF. The CDR3 coding sequence is TGTGCCAGCAGCCCCGGGACAGGGGACAGTCAGCCCCAGCATTTT.